These 27 T cell receptor beta chains share one sample of origin, sequenced in a study of T cell responses to AZD1222 COVID-19 vaccine. TCRdb's table, derived via immunoSEQ multiplex PCR, lists solely in-frame clones and lacks some. The table lists roughly 170,000 clones, about 90% of them singletons. The source was peripheral blood, collected on day 0 of AZD1222 vaccination. Every receptor here comes from an adult in good health.

The chain carries TRBV2 and TRBJ1-2; no clear D gene. Trimming removed 5 bases at V and 4 bases at J, with 14 bases between. This CDR3 spans 14 amino acids. CDR1 and CDR2 from the germline V gene are SNHLY and FYNNEI. The CDR3 bases are TGTGCCAGCAGTCCCGATTCGCCAACCTATGGCTACACCTTC. It specifies CASSPDSPTYGYTF.

The rearrangement joins TRBV19 to TRBJ1-5, with D possibly being TRBD1 (5 bases). This CDR3 is 12 amino acids long. V was shortened by 5 bases and J by 11 bases, with 13 bases between the two germline ends. CDR1 is LNHDA and CDR2 is SQIVND in the germline V gene (reference sequence). The CDR3 DNA sequence: TGTGCCAGTAGTGTGAGAGAGGGGACCCAGCATTTT. It encodes CASSVREGTQHF.

The chain combines TRBV6-5 with TRBJ1-5, with TRBD1 matching over 8 bases. CDR3 length: 15 amino acids. Germline CDR1 MNHEY, CDR2 SVGAGI. The V segment lost 7 bases and the J segment 0 bases; nucleotides outside the gene matches: 5. In DNA form, the CDR3 reads TGTGCCAGCACCCGGACAGGGAATAGCAATCAGCCCCAGCATTTT. Translation gives CASTRTGNSNQPQHF.

This clone is termed medium-sized. The J gene is TRBJ2-3, the V gene TRBV6-4, with unresolved D. Germline V gives CDR1 MRHNA, CDR2 SNTAGT. CDR3 length equals 13 residues. Trimming pared 5 bases from V and 1 base from J, leaving 7 bases between. CDR3 in DNA: TGTGCCAGCAGTAGAACAGGCACAGATACGCAGTATTTT. Translation: CASSRTGTDTQYF.

The rearrangement joins TRBV5-1 to TRBJ1-2; D call uncertain. CDR1 is SGHRS, CDR2 YFSETQ, per germline. V was shortened by 3 bases and J by 5 bases, with 20 bases between the two germline ends. This CDR3 is 16 amino acids long. In nucleotides, the CDR3 is TGCGCCAGCAGCTACTACCCAGGAATCCCTGGGTATGGCTACACCTTC. Translated: CASSYYPGIPGYGYTF.

This chain joins TRBV5-1 and TRBJ1-6, with D possibly TRBD1 on 6 matching bases. Trimming pared 6 bases from V and 3 bases from J, leaving 13 bases between. The CDR3 sequence is 15 residues long. The germline V gene encodes CDR1 SGHRS and CDR2 YFSETQ. The CDR3 DNA reads as TGCGCCAGCAAGGGGGGCACCCTCTATAATTCACCCCTCCACTTT. Amino acid sequence: CASKGGTLYNSPLHF.

The rearrangement links TRBV5-4 to TRBJ2-2; D unresolved. Trimming pared 7 bases from V and 0 bases from J, leaving 1 base between. This CDR3 region has 11 residues. Germline values: CDR1 SGHNT, CDR2 YYREEE (reference sequence). DNA for the CDR3: TGTGCCAGCTCGAACACCGGGGAGCTGTTTTTT. Translated: CASSNTGELFF.

The chain recombines TRBV5-4 with TRBJ2-4; D is unclear. CDR1 and CDR2 from the germline V gene are SGHNT and YYREEE (reference sequence). The length of the CDR3 is 14 residues. V shed 0 bases and J shed 4 bases, with 8 bases lying between them. The CDR3 reads CASSLGTQKNIQYF. CDR3 sequence (DNA): TGTGCCAGCAGCTTGGGCACCCAAAAAAACATTCAGTACTTC.

This clone was observed a single time. The rearrangement joins TRBV3-1 (or the pseudogene TRBV3-2) to TRBJ1-2, with D unresolved. Trimming cost V 0 bases and J 3 bases, with 2 bases left between them. From germline, CDR1 is LGHDT and CDR2 YNNKEL (reference sequence). The length of the CDR3 is 12 residues. The CDR3 protein is CASSQDYYGYTF. As DNA, the CDR3 is TGTGCCAGCAGCCAAGACTACTATGGCTACACCTTC.

The chain employs TRBV19 and TRBJ1-5, with 7 bases matching TRBD1. The CDR3 length is 17 residues. The trim removed 3 bases at V and 5 bases at J, leaving 13 bases unmatched. CDR1 LNHDA and CDR2 SQIVND come from the germline V gene (reference sequence). The CDR3 coding sequence is TGTGCCAGTAGTATCCTTAGGTTGGGACAGTCCGATCAGCCCCAGCATTTT. Translation: CASSILRLGQSDQPQHF.

The rearrangement joins TRBV25-1 to TRBJ2-2; 7 bases map to TRBD1. The germline CDR1 and CDR2 sequences are MGHDK and SYGVNS. Trimming removed 9 bases from V and 2 bases from J; junction bases left unmatched: 6. This CDR3 spans 14 amino acids. The CDR3 is CARVRQGNTGELFF. In DNA, the CDR3 is TGTGCCAGGGTTAGACAGGGTAACACCGGGGAGCTGTTTTTT.

This chain connects TRBV6-5 to TRBJ2-7, with D possibly TRBD1 on 6 matching bases. The germline CDR1 and CDR2 sequences are MNHEY and SVGAGI. The CDR3 runs 14 residues. With 6 bases removed from V and 12 bases from J, the gap between germline ends came to 24 bases. The CDR3 sequence is CASSAGTPGDRRYF. Here the CDR3 DNA reads TGTGCCAGCAGCGCTGGGACCCCAGGGGATCGGCGGTACTTC.

The V call is TRBV6-1, the J call TRBJ1-3; D ambiguous. The germline V gene has CDR1 MNHNS and CDR2 SASEGT. CDR3 length: 15 residues. Trimming stripped 2 bases from V and 4 bases from J, with 12 bases between. The CDR3: CASSEMGYSGNTIYF. The CDR3 coding sequence is TGTGCCAGCAGTGAAATGGGGTACTCCGGAAACACCATATATTTT.

This sequence joins TRBV4-1 and TRBJ2-7; TRBD1 matches 8 bases. Per germline, CDR1 MGHRA and CDR2 YSYEKL. Trimming at V came to 3 bases and at J to 4 bases, leaving 17 bases not matched to a gene. This CDR3 has 18 residues. In DNA, the CDR3 is TGCGCCAGCAGCCATATTACTCCGCGGGGACAGGAACCGTACGAGCAGTACTTC. Translated: CASSHITPRGQEPYEQYF.

V is TRBV27 and J is TRBJ2-1; no reliable D call. The CDR3 is 14 amino acids. Germline CDR1 and CDR2: MNHEY and SMNVEV (reference sequence). The V and J ends lost 6 bases and 0 bases respectively, with 9 bases between them. The CDR3: CASRWTSSYNEQFF. The CDR3, as DNA: TGTGCCAGCAGGTGGACGAGCTCCTACAATGAGCAGTTCTTC.

This clone was counted only a few times. The rearrangement joins TRBV3-1 (or the pseudogene TRBV3-2) to TRBJ1-2; D remains ambiguous. The CDR3 runs 13 residues. The germline V gene has CDR1 LGHDT and CDR2 YNNKEL (reference sequence). V was shortened by 3 bases and J by 4 bases, with 9 bases between the two germline ends. This chain's CDR3 is CASSQGFAYGYTF. The CDR3 coding sequence is TGTGCCAGCAGCCAGGGCTTTGCCTATGGCTACACCTTC.

The V gene is TRBV5-1, the J gene TRBJ2-5; D is ambiguous. CDR3 length equals 14 residues. V was trimmed by 4 bases and J by 5 bases, leaving 15 bases between them. The V gene's germline CDR1 is SGHRS and CDR2 YFSETQ. The DNA of the CDR3 is TGCGCCAGCAGCCCTACCGGAATACGCGAGACCCAGTACTTC. This encodes CASSPTGIRETQYF.

The J gene is TRBJ1-2, the V gene TRBV9, with D perhaps TRBD1 (5 bases). The germline V gene has CDR1 SGDLS and CDR2 YYNGEE. Trimming took 0 bases from V and 1 from J, leaving 7 bases between them. This CDR3 spans 14 amino acids. The chain's CDR3 is CASSVAQGNYGYTF. The CDR3, as DNA: TGTGCCAGCAGCGTAGCCCAGGGTAACTATGGCTACACCTTC.

This rearrangement joins TRBV11-2 to TRBJ2-2; D gene unclear. Trimming took 0 bases from V and 4 from J, leaving 21 bases between them. From germline, CDR1 is SGHAT and CDR2 FQNNGV. CDR3 length: 19 amino acids. Written as DNA, the CDR3 is TGTGCCAGCAGCTTAGATCCAACACACTTCCGGGCCGCCACCGGGGAGCTGTTTTTT. This gives the protein CASSLDPTHFRAATGELFF.

The rearrangement joins TRBV11-3 to TRBJ1-3; 7 nucleotides line up with TRBD1. This CDR3 is 16 amino acids long. V lost 5 bases to trimming and J lost 1 base; unmatched junction nucleotides: 8. Germline V gene data show CDR1 as SGHNT and CDR2 as YENEEA. Here the CDR3 DNA reads TGTGCCAGCAGCATCCGGGACAGAGCTTCTGGAAACACCATATATTTT. Residues: CASSIRDRASGNTIYF.

V and J are TRBV19 and TRBJ2-7, with D unclear. CDR3 length equals 13 residues. The ends were cut back, 1 base at V and 4 bases at J, with 8 bases in the middle. Germline-derived CDR1 and CDR2 are LNHDA and SQIVND (reference sequence). CDR3 DNA sequence: TGTGCCAGTAGTATAGCAGAAGAGTACGAGCAGTACTTC. Its protein is CASSIAEEYEQYF.

The rearrangement links TRBV2 to TRBJ2-7; 7 bases are a match to TRBD2. The CDR3 contains 15 residues. V gave up 6 bases and J gave up 4 bases; unmatched junction bases: 12. Germline values: CDR1 SNHLY, CDR2 FYNNEI. The CDR3 region has the DNA TGTGCCAGCAGGCCTAGCGGACTCGCCCCTTACGAGCAGTACTTC. It codes for CASRPSGLAPYEQYF. The full variable domain, rest sourced from reference TRBV2 and TRBJ2-7, is EPEVTQTPSHQVTQMGQEVILRCVPISNHLYFYWYRQILGQKVEFLVSFYNNEISEKSEIFDDQFSVERPDGSNFTLKIRSTKLEDSAMYFCASRPSGLAPYEQYFGPGTRLTVT.

This clone was picked up a small number of times. The CDR3 sequence is CASSYFGRGYEQYF. CDR3 nucleotides: TGTGCCAGCAGTTACTTTGGGAGGGGGTACGAGCAGTACTTC. The V and J genes are TRBV6-5 and TRBJ2-7; possible D gene TRBD2, 7 bases. Germline lookup yields CDR1 MNHEY and CDR2 SVGAGI. CDR3 length equals 14 residues. With 1 base removed from V and 4 bases from J, the gap between germline ends came to 11 bases.

This clone was seen once. The chain is built from TRBV9 and TRBJ2-5; 8 bases map to TRBD2. This CDR3 comprises 15 residues. After removal of 1 base from V and 2 bases from J, the junction contained 4 bases not matched to a gene. The V gene's germline CDR1 is SGDLS and CDR2 YYNGEE. The CDR3 nucleotides are TGTGCCAGCAGCGTACAAACTAGCGGACAAGAGACCCAGTACTTC. It codes for CASSVQTSGQETQYF.

V and J are TRBV18 and TRBJ2-1, with D uncertain. V gave up 0 bases and J gave up 5 bases, with 14 bases separating them. This CDR3 spans 16 amino acids. CDR1 and CDR2 from the germline V gene are KGHSH and LQKENI. The CDR3, as DNA: TGTGCCAGCTCACCACCTCGGACGGCCGAAGACAATGAGCAGTTCTTC. It yields the protein CASSPPRTAEDNEQFF.

This clone was observed a single time. J is TRBJ1-4 and V is TRBV24-1; a weak D match, TRBD1 (6 bases). Per the germline V gene, CDR1 is KGHDR and CDR2 is SFDVKD. The CDR3 has 14 amino acids. V was shortened by 6 bases and J by 7 bases, with 14 bases between the two germline ends. The CDR3 loop reads CATSHPGAREKLFF. The CDR3 DNA sequence: TGTGCCACCAGTCATCCAGGGGCGCGTGAAAAACTGTTTTTT.

The V and J genes are TRBV7-2 and TRBJ2-1; a possible D gene is TRBD2 (5 bases). The CDR3 length is 15 residues. The germline V gene encodes CDR1 SGHTA and CDR2 FQGNSA. Trimming took 3 bases from V and 2 from J, leaving 11 bases between them. CDR3 sequence: CASSFVSGTYNEQFF. The CDR3 nucleotides are TGTGCCAGCAGCTTCGTCAGCGGAACCTACAATGAGCAGTTCTTC.